A single sample is the source of the 17 T cell receptor beta chains below, sequenced in a study of brain T cells in children with intractable seizures. Sequenced by immunoSEQ multiplex PCR; TCRdb stores in-frame clones only, minus some. The table includes tens of thousands of clones, 85% to 95% detected once. Specimen: peripheral blood, collected at surgery. The receptors were gathered from a boy under three years old with tuberous sclerosis and intractable seizures.

The V gene is TRBV6-6, the J gene TRBJ2-7; 8 bases line up with TRBD1. This CDR3 comprises 16 residues. Per the germline V gene, CDR1 is MNHNY and CDR2 is SVGAGI (reference sequence). Trimming removed 0 bases from V and 0 bases from J; junction bases left unmatched: 4. This chain's CDR3 is CASSYSGTGSSYEQYF. DNA for the CDR3: TGTGCCAGCAGTTACTCGGGGACAGGTTCCTCCTACGAGCAGTACTTC.

The chain employs TRBV30 and TRBJ1-6; D gene ambiguous. The CDR3 is 15 amino acids. V was trimmed by 0 bases and J by 2 bases, leaving 8 bases between them. Germline V lookup: CDR1 GTSNPN, CDR2 SVGIG (reference sequence). The CDR3 region has the DNA TGTGCCTGGAGTGTAGGAATGACCTATAATTCACCCCTCCACTTT. This sequence encodes CAWSVGMTYNSPLHF. The full variable domain, in which reference TRBV30 and TRBJ1-6 provide the parts outside the CDR3, is SQTIHQWPATLVQPVGSPLSLECTVEGTSNPNLYWYRQAAGRGLQLLFYSVGIGQISSEVPQNLSASRPQDRQFILSSKKLLLSDSGFYLCAWSVGMTYNSPLHFGNGTRLTVT.

The sample holds one count of this clone. The chain is built from TRBV7-8 and TRBJ2-1, with 8 nucleotides matching TRBD1. CDR1 is SGHVS and CDR2 is FQNEAQ in the germline V gene. J was trimmed by 2 bases and V by 5 bases; bases with no gene match: 8. The CDR3 loop spans 16 amino acids. The CDR3 region is CASSPTGAPTYNEQFF. The CDR3 bases are TGTGCCAGCAGCCCGACAGGGGCTCCAACCTACAATGAGCAGTTCTTC.

The chain links TRBV3-1 (or the pseudogene TRBV3-2) to TRBJ1-2; D is uncertain. There are 14 residues in the CDR3. Germline CDR1 LGHDT, CDR2 YNNKEL (reference sequence). The ends were cut back, 4 bases at V and 1 base at J, with 10 bases in the middle. The CDR3 spells CASSRSAFNYGYTF. The CDR3 DNA reads as TGTGCCAGCAGCCGGTCAGCTTTTAACTATGGCTACACCTTC.

This chain uses TRBV19 with TRBJ1-5, with D perhaps TRBD1 (6 bases). This CDR3 region has 16 residues. Germline-derived CDR1 and CDR2 are LNHDA and SQIVND (reference sequence). The V end was cut by 3 bases, the J end by 1 base, with 13 bases between. CDR3 nucleotide sequence: TGTGCCAGTAGTATTTGGACAGCTTGGAGCAATCAGCCCCAGCATTTT. This encodes CASSIWTAWSNQPQHF.

The chain recombines TRBV7-9 with TRBJ1-2; no clear D. Germline V gene sequence: CDR1 SEHNR, CDR2 FQNEAQ (reference sequence). The V gene lost 5 bases and the J gene lost 8 bases, with 18 bases spanning the gap. This CDR3 is 14 amino acids long. As DNA, the CDR3 is TGTGCCAGCAGCCCCCTTGACTCTCCTGGGGGCTACACCTTC. This sequence encodes CASSPLDSPGGYTF.

The rearrangement joins TRBV7-8 to TRBJ2-6; D is tentatively TRBD1 or TRBD2 (6 bases each). Germline V lookup: CDR1 SGHVS, CDR2 FQNEAQ. This CDR3 is 18 amino acids long. Trimming removed 7 bases at V and 3 bases at J, with 22 bases between. CDR3 region: CASNHRGEGTLGANVLTF. CDR3 bases: TGTGCCAGCAACCATAGGGGGGAAGGCACTCTTGGGGCCAACGTCCTGACTTTC.

CDR3 nucleotide sequence: TGTGCCACCACCGGGACTAGCAATGAGCAGTTCTTC. This sequence encodes CATTGTSNEQFF. J is TRBJ2-1 and V is TRBV27, with TRBD2 identical over 8 bases. The CDR3 runs to 12 residues. Germline assignment: CDR1 MNHEY and CDR2 SMNVEV (reference sequence). J was trimmed by 6 bases and V by 10 bases; bases with no gene match: 5.

The chain couples TRBV18 to TRBJ1-1; D perhaps matches TRBD1 (5 bases). The CDR3 extends over 16 amino acids. Germline V gene sequence: CDR1 KGHSH, CDR2 LQKENI. V gave up 2 bases and J gave up 3 bases, with 16 bases separating them. As DNA, the CDR3 is TGTGCCAGCTCACCAAATAGGGGAGTAGTCGACACTGAAGCTTTCTTT. Protein sequence: CASSPNRGVVDTEAFF.

V and J are TRBV12-3 or TRBV12-4 and TRBJ2-7; no reliable D call. Trimming took 2 bases from V and 3 from J, leaving 5 bases between them. The CDR3 is 12 residues long. DNA for the CDR3: TGTGCCAGCAGTTTATCTCTCTACGAGCAGTACTTC. Its translation is CASSLSLYEQYF.

The chain is built from TRBV11-2 and TRBJ1-6; 7 bases line up with TRBD1. CDR1 is SGHAT and CDR2 is FQNNGV in the germline V gene. Trimming removed 4 bases from V and 4 bases from J; junction bases left unmatched: 10. This CDR3 is 17 amino acids long. CDR3 DNA sequence: TGTGCCAGCAGCTCCAAATCCCCGGGACAGTATAATTCACCCCTCCACTTT. This codes for CASSSKSPGQYNSPLHF. Full variable domain (remainder filled in from reference TRBV11-2 and TRBJ1-6): EAGVAQSPRYKIIEKRQSVAFWCNPISGHATLYWYQQILGQGPKLLIQFQNNGVVDDSQLPKDRFSAERLKGVDSTLKIQPAKLEDSAVYLCASSSKSPGQYNSPLHFGNGTRLTVT.

As regards this clone: At one of its ends the junction is not consistent with the germline gene, which may arise from a read error. The chain employs TRBV7-4 and TRBJ1-2; the D gene is possibly TRBD1 (5 bases). This CDR3 has 10 residues. Germline CDR1 reads SGHVT; CDR2 reads SQSDAQ. Here the CDR3 reads CASSPPRVNF. CDR3 nucleotide sequence: TGTGCCAGCAGCCCCCCCAGGGTGAACTTC.

The J gene is TRBJ1-2, the V gene TRBV6-5; 9 bases line up with TRBD1. The CDR3 has 15 residues. Germline CDR1 MNHEY, CDR2 SVGAGI. The ends lost 3 bases at V and 4 bases at J; junction bases unmatched: 6. CDR3 residues: CASSYSETGGYGYTF. The CDR3, as DNA: TGTGCCAGCAGTTATTCCGAGACAGGGGGCTATGGCTACACCTTC.

The V and J genes are TRBV7-9 and TRBJ1-2, with D unclear. This CDR3 region has 13 residues. Germline CDR1 and CDR2: SEHNR and FQNEAQ (reference sequence). Deletions cut 5 bases from V and 4 bases from J, with 11 bases between. Written as DNA, the CDR3 is TGTGCCAGCAGCCTGGCTTCGGCCTATGGCTACACCTTC. Translating gives CASSLASAYGYTF.

This chain joins TRBV5-1 and TRBJ2-7; D gene ambiguous. V was cut by 0 bases and J by 11 bases, with 15 bases left in between. This CDR3 is 13 amino acids long. CDR1 SGHRS and CDR2 YFSETQ come from the germline V gene. Here the CDR3 reads CASSLAGSRFEYF. The CDR3 DNA follows: TGCGCCAGCAGCTTGGCCGGGTCACGATTCGAGTACTTC.

This clone was seen only a few times. V is TRBV18 and J is TRBJ1-1; 8 nucleotides agree with TRBD1. Germline CDR1 is KGHSH and CDR2 is LQKENI. The junction had 6 bases not matched to a gene; V was cut back by 4 bases and J by 5 bases. There are 14 residues in the CDR3. The CDR3, as DNA: TGTGCCAGCTCACGTGGACAGGGAGAGACTGAAGCTTTCTTT. The encoded protein is CASSRGQGETEAFF.

The chain uses TRBV9 and TRBJ2-1, with a tentative D call TRBD2 (6 bases). CDR1 SGDLS and CDR2 YYNGEE come from the germline V gene. The CDR3 covers 15 residues. Trimming took off 0 bases at V and 2 bases at J, with 9 bases between the two ends. CDR3 coding DNA: TGTGCCAGCAGCGTAGAGGGAGGACCCTACAATGAGCAGTTCTTC. Its translation is CASSVEGGPYNEQFF.